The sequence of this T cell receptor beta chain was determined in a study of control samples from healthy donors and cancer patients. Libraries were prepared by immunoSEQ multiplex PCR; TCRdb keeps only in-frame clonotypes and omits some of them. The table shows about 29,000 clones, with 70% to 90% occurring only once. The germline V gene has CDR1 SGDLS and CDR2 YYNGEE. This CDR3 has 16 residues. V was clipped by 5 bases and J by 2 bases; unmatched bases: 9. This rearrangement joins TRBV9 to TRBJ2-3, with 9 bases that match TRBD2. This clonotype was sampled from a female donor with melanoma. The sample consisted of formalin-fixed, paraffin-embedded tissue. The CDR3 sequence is CASSDSRGGSTDTQYF. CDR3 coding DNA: TGTGCCAGCAGTGATTCGCGGGGGGGCTCCACAGATACGCAGTATTTT.